A single sample gave rise to the 4 T cell receptor beta chains below, sequenced in a study of T cell repertoires in cytomegalovirus infection. These TCRs' antigens remain unknown. One entry per CDR3 protein results from TCRdb running MiXCR on the reads. The sample shows around 800,000 distinct CDR3 sequences, about 33% of them seen only once. The sample here was cultured CD8+ T cells from PBMCs, taken from culture after CMV antigen stimulation. Every receptor here comes from a human donor in good health (CMV status not recorded). Some clones in this sample may be carry-over from other donors' samples.

This clonotype was recorded many times. The chain joins TRBV7-8 to TRBJ1-4; D is unclear. Per the germline V gene, CDR1 is SGHVS and CDR2 is FQNEAQ. V gave up 1 base and J gave up 7 bases, with 13 bases separating them. This CDR3 contains 15 residues. In nucleotides, the CDR3 is TGTGCCAGCAGCTTAGAATGGCTGGGTGTTGAAAAACTGTTTTTT. It is translated as CASSLEWLGVEKLFF.

This chain connects TRBV11-2 to TRBJ2-3; D tentatively fits TRBD1 or TRBD2 (5 bases each). CDR3 size: 15 residues. Germline V gene lookup returns CDR1 SGHAT and CDR2 FQNNGV. Trimming took 6 bases from V and 0 from J, leaving 13 bases between them. This CDR3 is CASRRDLTSTDTQYF. In DNA form, the CDR3 reads TGTGCCAGCAGGAGGGACCTTACTAGCACAGATACGCAGTATTTT. Full variable domain (rest looked up from reference TRBV11-2 and TRBJ2-3): EAGVAQSPRYKIIEKRQSVAFWCNPISGHATLYWYQQILGQGPKLLIQFQNNGVVDDSQLPKDRFSAERLKGVDSTLKIQPAKLEDSAVYLCASRRDLTSTDTQYFGPGTRLTVL.

This clonotype was seen more than once but under ten times. A junction end diverges from the germline sequence, so it may reflect a read error. This chain connects TRBV4-1 to TRBJ2-7; tentatively, D is TRBD1 (6 bases). The germline gives CDR1 MGHRA, CDR2 YSYEKL. This CDR3 contains 13 residues. The CDR3 region is CASSQGGQSEEYF. The DNA of the CDR3 is TGCGCCAGCAGCCAAGGGGGGCAGTCCGAGGAGTACTTC.

The chain joins TRBV7-6 to TRBJ2-7, with TRBD2 identical over 13 bases. Germline V gene data show CDR1 as SGHVS and CDR2 as FNYEAQ. The CDR3 length is 16 residues. V was pared by 1 base and J by 5 bases, with 5 bases of the junction left unmatched. CDR3 bases: TGTGCCAGCAGCTTAGGGGCGACTAGCGGGGGGAACGAGCAGTACTTC. Its translation: CASSLGATSGGNEQYF.